The clone carrying this T cell receptor beta chain was observed at least ten times. The entry originates in a study of human T cells and chemical hapten exposure. Study as a whole: It was small differences in pooled library volume that mainly caused per-sample TCR yields to vary.

The V gene lost 6 bases and the J gene lost 5 bases, with 10 bases spanning the gap. The CDR3 loop spans 13 amino acids. Germline V gives CDR1 SNHLY, CDR2 FYNNEI. The time point: patch test 1, 2 weeks after DPC sensitization. Sample treatment: therapeutic diphenylcyclopropenone sensitization with weekly scalp DPC. Source study methods: Sample TCR totals centred on a median of about 100,000, ranging about 20,000 to 700,000. TCRdb re-analysed the RACE reads in MiXCR, keeping a single row per CDR3 protein. Here the V and J calls rest on TCRdb's processing, not on the authors' analysis. The sample holds tens of thousands of distinct CDR3 sequences, around 9.5% seen once.

Specimen: whole blood, collected in connection with sensitization to the hapten diphenylcyclopropenone (DPC). This TCR was recovered from a woman between 40 and 50 years old with alopecia areata. Some clones in this sample may be carry-over from other donors' samples. This chain links TRBV2 with TRBJ2-2, with a tentative D call TRBD1 (6 bases). The CDR3 DNA reads as TGTGCCAGCAGCAAACAGGGAACCGGGGAGCTGTTTTTT. Translating gives CASSKQGTGELFF.